The 8 T cell receptor beta chains in this list originate from one sample, sequenced in a study of blood T cell repertoires in COVID-19. Produced via immunoSEQ multiplex PCR; TCRdb's table is partial and in-frame only. Among around 250,000 clones listed, over 75% were seen once. The specimen was PBMCs or T cells enriched from blood (not recorded which). The source of these receptors is a woman in her forties or fifties who had recovered from COVID-19.

V usage is TRBV5-5 and J usage is TRBJ1-2; D remains ambiguous. This CDR3 has 14 amino acids. Trimming cost V 5 bases and J 4 bases, with 15 bases left between them. Per the germline V gene, CDR1 is SGHKS and CDR2 is YYEKEE (reference sequence). The CDR3 DNA sequence: TGTGCCAGCAGGCCACCGGGATTCGGCTATGGCTACACCTTC. Its protein is CASRPPGFGYGYTF.

The rearrangement joins TRBV15 to TRBJ2-1; 9 bases are shared with TRBD2. CDR3 length equals 16 residues. V was clipped by 0 bases and J by 9 bases; unmatched bases: 9. The germline V gene encodes CDR1 LNHNV and CDR2 YYDKDF (reference sequence). CDR3 sequence: CATSRDSASGTREQFF. DNA for the CDR3: TGTGCCACCAGCAGAGATAGCGCTAGCGGGACTCGTGAGCAGTTCTTC.

The V and J genes are TRBV5-1 and TRBJ2-1, with a tentative D call TRBD2 (7 bases). The V and J ends lost 4 bases and 10 bases respectively, with 21 bases between them. In germline, CDR1 is SGHRS, CDR2 YFSETQ. This CDR3 has 15 residues. This chain's CDR3 is CASSPQRGAGVEQFF. The CDR3 bases are TGCGCCAGCAGCCCCCAGAGGGGGGCGGGGGTAGAGCAGTTCTTC.

A single count supports this clone. The chain carries TRBV5-1 and TRBJ1-1, with D hard to call. Germline V gives CDR1 SGHRS, CDR2 YFSETQ. This CDR3 is 12 amino acids long. V was trimmed by 4 bases and J by 12 bases, leaving 16 bases between them. As DNA, the CDR3 is TGCGCCAGCAGCCTCGGAAGGTCGGGAACTTTCTTT. This codes for CASSLGRSGTFF.

To note about this clone: Other nucleotide sequences from this sample produce the same CDR3. The rearrangement joins TRBV4-1 to TRBJ1-4; the match to TRBD1 covers 9 bases. The CDR3 length is 15 residues. Germline V lookup: CDR1 MGHRA, CDR2 YSYEKL. J gave up 5 bases and V 0 bases, and 1 base lay outside the gene matches. As DNA, the CDR3 is TGCGCCAGCAGCCAAGAGGGACAGGGAAATGAAAAACTGTTTTTT. Amino acid sequence: CASSQEGQGNEKLFF.

The chain is built from TRBV18 and TRBJ1-2; D gene uncertain. CDR1 and CDR2 from the germline V gene are KGHSH and LQKENI. The CDR3 runs to 19 residues. Trimming cost V 3 bases and J 0 bases, with 23 bases left between them. CDR3 nucleotide sequence: TGTGCCAGCTCACCCGCGGGCATGACAAAGAGGATAACTAACTATGGCTACACCTTC. Protein sequence: CASSPAGMTKRITNYGYTF.

The chain links TRBV2 to TRBJ2-3; D is perhaps TRBD2 (5 bases). Between the trimmed V and J ends, which lost 3 bases and 2 bases, there was a span of 15 bases. Germline-derived CDR1 and CDR2 are SNHLY and FYNNEI. The CDR3 has 16 residues. CDR3 loop: CASSDEAEVNTDTQYF. CDR3 nucleotide sequence: TGTGCCAGCAGTGATGAAGCGGAAGTAAACACAGATACGCAGTATTTT.

This clone was picked up one time. J is TRBJ1-1 and V is TRBV2; 8 nucleotides match TRBD1. CDR3 size: 14 residues. V was pared by 6 bases and J by 3 bases, with 6 bases of the junction left unmatched. Germline-derived CDR1 and CDR2 are SNHLY and FYNNEI. DNA of the CDR3: TGTGCCAGCAGACCTGACAGGGGCGACACTGAAGCTTTCTTT. Encoded protein: CASRPDRGDTEAFF.